This paragraph covers one T cell receptor beta chain sequence. No antigen is known for it. The sample comes from a study of cytotoxic CD8 clonotypes in ibrutinib-treated CLL. Study-wide results and limits: Stable or contracted on treatment, public clonotypes were also uncommon.

TCRdb keeps only in-frame clones here, not all; method: immunoSEQ multiplex PCR. The sample lists about 270,000 clones; less than 85% were seen once. The CDR3 is made up of 14 amino acids. Germline loops: CDR1 SGHAT, CDR2 FQNNGV. Trimming left V 5 bases short and J 5 bases short, with 15 bases between. This chain links TRBV11-2 with TRBJ1-2; D call uncertain. The receptor comes from a human donor with chronic lymphocytic leukemia. The sample was PBMCs, taken at disease progression, from a patient treated with ibrutinib. As DNA, the CDR3 is TGTGCCAGCAGCCAAACTCACAGCGATTATGGCTACACCTTC. Translated: CASSQTHSDYGYTF. Full variable domain (missing parts from reference TRBV11-2 and TRBJ1-2): EAGVAQSPRYKIIEKRQSVAFWCNPISGHATLYWYQQILGQGPKLLIQFQNNGVVDDSQLPKDRFSAERLKGVDSTLKIQPAKLEDSAVYLCASSQTHSDYGYTFGSGTRLTVV.